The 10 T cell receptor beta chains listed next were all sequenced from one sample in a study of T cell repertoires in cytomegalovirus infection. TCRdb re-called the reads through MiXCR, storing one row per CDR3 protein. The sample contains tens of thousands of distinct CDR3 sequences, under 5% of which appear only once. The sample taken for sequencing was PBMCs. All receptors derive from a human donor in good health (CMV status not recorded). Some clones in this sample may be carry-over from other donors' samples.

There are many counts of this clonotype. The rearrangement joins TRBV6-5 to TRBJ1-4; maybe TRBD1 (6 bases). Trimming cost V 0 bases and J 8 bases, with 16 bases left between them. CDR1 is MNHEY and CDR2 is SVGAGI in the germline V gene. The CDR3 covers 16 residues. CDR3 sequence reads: CASSYSGPGAGEKLFF. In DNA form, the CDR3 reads TGTGCCAGCAGTTACTCGGGGCCGGGGGCAGGGGAAAAACTGTTTTTT.

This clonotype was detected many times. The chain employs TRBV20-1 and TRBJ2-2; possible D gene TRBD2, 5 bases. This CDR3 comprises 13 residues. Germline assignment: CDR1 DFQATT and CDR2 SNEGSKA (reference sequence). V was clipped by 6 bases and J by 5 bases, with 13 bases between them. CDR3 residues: CSAQSGTTGELFF. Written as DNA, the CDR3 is TGCAGTGCCCAGAGCGGTACTACCGGGGAGCTGTTTTTT.

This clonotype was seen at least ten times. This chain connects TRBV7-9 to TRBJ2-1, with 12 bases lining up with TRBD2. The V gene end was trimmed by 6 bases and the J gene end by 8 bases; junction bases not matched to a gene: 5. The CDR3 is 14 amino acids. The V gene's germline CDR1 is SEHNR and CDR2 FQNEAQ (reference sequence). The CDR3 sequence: CASRRTSGTDEQFF. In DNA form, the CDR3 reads TGTGCCAGCAGAAGGACTAGCGGGACTGATGAGCAGTTCTTC.

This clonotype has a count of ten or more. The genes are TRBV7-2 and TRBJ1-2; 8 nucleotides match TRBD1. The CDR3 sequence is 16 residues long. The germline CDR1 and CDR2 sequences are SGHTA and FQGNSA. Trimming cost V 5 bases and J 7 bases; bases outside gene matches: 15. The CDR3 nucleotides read TGTGCCAGCAGCAAATCCCCGGGGGACAGGCGAGTTGGCTACACCTTC. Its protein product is CASSKSPGDRRVGYTF.

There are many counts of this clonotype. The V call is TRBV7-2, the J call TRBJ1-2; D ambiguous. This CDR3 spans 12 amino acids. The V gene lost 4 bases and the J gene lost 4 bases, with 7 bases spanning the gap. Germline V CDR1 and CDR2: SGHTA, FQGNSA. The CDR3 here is CASSSPGYGYTF. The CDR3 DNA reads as TGTGCCAGCAGCTCACCAGGCTATGGCTACACCTTC.

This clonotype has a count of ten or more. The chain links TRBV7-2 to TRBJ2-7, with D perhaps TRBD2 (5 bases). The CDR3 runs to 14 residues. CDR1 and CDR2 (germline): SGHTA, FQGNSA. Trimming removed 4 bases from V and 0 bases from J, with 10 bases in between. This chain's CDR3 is CASSSRASSYEQYF. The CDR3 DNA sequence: TGTGCCAGCAGCTCGCGGGCTAGCTCCTACGAGCAGTACTTC.

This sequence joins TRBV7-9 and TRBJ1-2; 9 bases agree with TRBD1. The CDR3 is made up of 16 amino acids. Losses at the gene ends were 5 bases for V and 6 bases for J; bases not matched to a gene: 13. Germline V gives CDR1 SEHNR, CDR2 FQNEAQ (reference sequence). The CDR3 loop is CASSPLQGARVNGYTF. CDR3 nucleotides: TGTGCCAGCAGCCCTCTACAGGGGGCGCGTGTAAATGGCTACACCTTC. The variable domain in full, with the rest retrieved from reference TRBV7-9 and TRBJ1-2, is DTGVSQNPRHKITKRGQNVTFRCDPISEHNRLYWYRQTLGQGPEFLTYFQNEAQLEKSRLLSDRFSAERPKGSFSTLEIQRTEQGDSAMYLCASSPLQGARVNGYTFGSGTRLTVV.

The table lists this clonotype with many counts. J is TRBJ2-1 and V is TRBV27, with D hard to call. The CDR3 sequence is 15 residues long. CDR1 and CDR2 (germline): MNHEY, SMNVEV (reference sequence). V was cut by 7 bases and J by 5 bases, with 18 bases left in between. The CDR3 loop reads CASNPEWADDNEQFF. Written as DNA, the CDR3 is TGTGCCAGCAACCCCGAGTGGGCCGATGACAATGAGCAGTTCTTC.

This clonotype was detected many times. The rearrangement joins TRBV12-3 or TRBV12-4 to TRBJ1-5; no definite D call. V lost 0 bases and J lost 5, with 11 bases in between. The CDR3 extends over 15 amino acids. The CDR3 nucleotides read TGTGCCAGCAGTTTAGCTGGGAGACAACATCAGCCCCAGCATTTT. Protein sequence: CASSLAGRQHQPQHF.

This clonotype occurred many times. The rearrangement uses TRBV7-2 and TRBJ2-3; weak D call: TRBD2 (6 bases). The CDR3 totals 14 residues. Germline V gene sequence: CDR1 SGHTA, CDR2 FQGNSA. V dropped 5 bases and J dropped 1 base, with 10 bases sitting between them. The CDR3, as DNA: TGTGCCAGCAGCCGGTCTAGCGGCACAGATACGCAGTATTTT. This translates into CASSRSSGTDTQYF. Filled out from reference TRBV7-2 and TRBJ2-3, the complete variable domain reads GAGVSQSPSNKVTEKGKDVELRCDPISGHTALYWYRQSLGQGLEFLIYFQGNSAPDKSGLPSDRFSAERTGGSVSTLTIQRTQQEDSAVYLCASSRSSGTDTQYFGPGTRLTVL.